This is a list of T cell receptor beta chains from one sample in a study of T cell clonotyping in hematopoietic cell transplantation. Measured with immunoSEQ multiplex PCR; TCRdb has only the in-frame clones, and not every one. The sample lists more than 5,000 clones, 85% to 90% occurring once. The source material was peripheral blood mononuclear cells, sampled 100 days after allogeneic stem cell transplant. These receptors were taken from a female patient aged 40-50 years who had an allogeneic stem cell transplant from a related donor, so the T cells may come from the graft donor. Some clones in this sample may be carry-over from other donors' samples. Both conserved end residues are part of each CDR3. D genes are given only for firm matches. A row's size may be missing; if present it is once, few, many or a size class.

CASSTNRDPGRELFF,TGTGCCAGCAGTACCAACCGGGACCCGGGGCGGGAGCTGTTTTTT,-,-,15,TRBV28,TRBJ2-2
CASRTGGTIYEQYF,TGCGCCAGCAGAACAGGTGGGACTATCTACGAGCAGTACTTC,-,TRBD2,14,TRBV5-1,TRBJ2-7
CASGKLIMNTEAFF,TGTGCCAGCGGGAAATTGATCATGAACACTGAAGCTTTCTTT,-,-,14,TRBV6-1,TRBJ1-1
CASTSSIEQFF,TGTGCCAGCACATCTAGCATTGAGCAGTTCTTC,-,-,11,TRBV7-2,TRBJ2-1
CASSEIGSYNEQFF,TGTGCCAGCTCTGAAATCGGCTCCTACAATGAGCAGTTCTTC,-,-,14,TRBV18,TRBJ2-1
CASSLGLAGETEQFF,TGCGCCAGCAGCTTGGGACTAGCGGGAGAGACTGAGCAGTTCTTC,-,TRBD2,15,TRBV5-1,TRBJ2-1
CASSWEGQGAAEAFF,TGTGCCAGCAGTTGGGAGGGACAGGGGGCGGCTGAAGCTTTCTTT,-,TRBD1,15,TRBV6-5,TRBJ1-1
CASSLQGYGYTF,TGTGCCAGCAGCTTACAGGGGTATGGCTACACCTTC,-,-,12,TRBV11-1,TRBJ1-2
CAWATLGGSTDTQYF,TGTGCCTGGGCCACCCTAGGGGGGAGCACAGATACGCAGTATTTT,-,-,15,TRBV30,TRBJ2-3
CASSFGTSDSYEQYF,TGCGCCAGCAGCTTCGGGACTAGCGACTCCTACGAGCAGTACTTC,once,TRBD2,15,TRBV5-1,TRBJ2-7
CATSPGLHSYEQYF,TGTGCCACCAGTCCGGGACTACACTCCTACGAGCAGTACTTC,-,TRBD2,14,TRBV15,TRBJ2-7
CASSAELASTDTQYF,TGTGCCAGCAGCGCGGAACTAGCTAGCACAGATACGCAGTATTTT,-,-,15,TRBV9,TRBJ2-3
CASSLRTSGGELFF,TGTGCCAGCAGCCTCCGGACTAGCGGGGGGGAGCTGTTTTTT,-,TRBD2,14,TRBV13,TRBJ2-2
CASMTSGRQETQYF,TGTGCCAGCATGACTAGCGGGAGACAAGAGACCCAGTACTTC,-,TRBD2,14,TRBV6-5,TRBJ2-5
CASSYSSLGNTEAFF,TGTGCCAGCAGTTACTCGAGCTTGGGGAACACTGAAGCTTTCTTT,-,-,15,TRBV6-5,TRBJ1-1
CASSPRRGSDGYTF,TGTGCCAGCAGCCCACGGCGGGGTTCAGATGGCTACACCTTC,-,-,14,TRBV7-9,TRBJ1-2
CASSLLAGPDTQYF,TGTGCCAGCAGCTTACTAGCGGGACCAGATACGCAGTATTTT,-,TRBD2,14,TRBV7-2,TRBJ2-3
CASSPNAGTGEEKLFF,TGTGCCAGCTCACCAAACGCCGGGACAGGGGAAGAAAAACTGTTTTTT,-,TRBD1,16,TRBV18,TRBJ1-4
CASSLGGSQGNEQFF,TGTGCCAGCAGCTTAGGCGGGAGTCAGGGCAATGAGCAGTTCTTC,-,TRBD2,15,TRBV11-3,TRBJ2-1
CASSEGRGNIQYF,TGCGCCAGCAGTGAGGGACGGGGGAACATTCAGTACTTC,-,-,13,TRBV10-2,TRBJ2-4
CASSSYRGIYEQYF,TGTGCCAGCAGCTCGTACAGGGGCATCTACGAGCAGTACTTC,-,TRBD1,14,TRBV5-6,TRBJ2-7
CASSVTGREQYF,TGTGCCAGCAGTGTGACAGGCCGGGAGCAGTACTTC,-,-,12,TRBV2,TRBJ2-7
CASSPGLAGVIGELFF,TGCGCCAGCAGCCCGGGACTAGCGGGAGTTATTGGGGAGCTGTTTTTT,-,TRBD2,16,TRBV4-1,TRBJ2-2
CAIRGQLAGLYEQYF,TGTGCCATCAGGGGGCAGCTAGCGGGGCTCTACGAGCAGTACTTC,-,TRBD2,15,TRBV10-3,TRBJ2-7
CAWSGQGGTEAFF,TGTGCCTGGAGTGGACAGGGGGGTACTGAAGCTTTCTTT,-,TRBD1,13,TRBV30,TRBJ1-1
CASSPQREVWDEQFF,TGTGCCAGCTCACCTCAGCGGGAGGTTTGGGATGAGCAGTTCTTC,-,TRBD2,15,TRBV18,TRBJ2-1
CASSRAGLAGGAGETQYF,TGTGCCAGCAGCCGCGCGGGACTAGCGGGAGGGGCGGGGGAGACCCAGTACTTC,-,TRBD2,18,TRBV5-4,TRBJ2-5
CASSIDGPNTEAFF,TGTGCCAGTAGTATTGATGGGCCTAACACTGAAGCTTTCTTT,-,-,14,TRBV19,TRBJ1-1
CASSQDRIQAAGYTF,TGCGCCAGCAGCCAAGATCGGATTCAGGCAGCAGGCTACACCTTC,-,-,15,TRBV4-1,TRBJ1-2
CASSYLQDTGELFF,TGCGCCAGCAGTTACTTACAGGACACCGGGGAGCTGTTTTTT,-,-,14,TRBV5-1,TRBJ2-2
CASSYYTNYGYTF,TGTGCCAGCAGTTACTACACCAACTATGGCTACACCTTC,-,-,13,TRBV6-5,TRBJ1-2
CASSRSGRAGTGELFF,TGTGCCAGCAGTAGGAGCGGGAGGGCTGGCACCGGGGAGCTGTTTTTT,-,TRBD2,16,TRBV28,TRBJ2-2
CASSRQGALSTEAFF,TGTGCCAGCAGTCGACAGGGGGCATTGAGTACTGAAGCTTTCTTT,-,TRBD1,15,TRBV6-5,TRBJ1-1
CASKPTTGSWDNQPQHF,TGTGCCAGCAAACCGACCACAGGGTCCTGGGACAATCAGCCCCAGCATTTT,-,-,17,TRBV21-1,TRBJ1-5
CASSYFSQGATEAFF,TGTGCCAGCAGTTACTTCTCACAGGGGGCGACTGAAGCTTTCTTT,large,TRBD1,15,TRBV6-5,TRBJ1-1
CATSRGGGNQPQHF,TGTGCCACCAGCAGAGGGGGTGGCAATCAGCCCCAGCATTTT,-,-,14,TRBV15,TRBJ1-5
CAWSRQVDGYTF,TGTGCCTGGAGTAGGCAGGTGGACGGCTACACCTTC,-,-,12,TRBV30,TRBJ1-2
CASGQQQQFF,TGTGCCAGCGGTCAACAGCAGCAGTTCTTC,-,-,10,TRBV6-6,TRBJ2-1
CAWTLVGETQYF,TGTGCCTGGACGCTAGTCGGGGAGACCCAGTACTTC,-,-,12,TRBV30,TRBJ2-5
CASSQGSGVSRVTQYF,TGCGCCAGCAGCCAAGGGTCCGGAGTGTCCCGGGTGACCCAGTACTTC,-,-,16,TRBV4-3,TRBJ2-5
CASSRGVNTGELFF,TGTGCCAGTAGCAGAGGGGTTAACACCGGGGAGCTGTTTTTT,-,-,14,TRBV19,TRBJ2-2
CASSSITGLAGYNEQFF,TGTGCCAGCAGTTCAATAACAGGACTAGCGGGCTACAATGAGCAGTTCTTC,-,TRBD2,17,TRBV28,TRBJ2-1
CASSLQGHEQYF,TGCGCCAGCAGTCTCCAGGGTCACGAGCAGTACTTC,-,-,12,TRBV23-1,TRBJ2-7
CASSDGSGSVETQYF,TGTGCCAGCAGTGACGGTAGCGGGAGTGTGGAGACCCAGTACTTC,-,TRBD2,15,TRBV6-1,TRBJ2-5
CSVVQGDGNQPQHF,TGCAGCGTCGTACAGGGTGATGGCAATCAGCCCCAGCATTTT,-,-,14,TRBV29-1,TRBJ1-5